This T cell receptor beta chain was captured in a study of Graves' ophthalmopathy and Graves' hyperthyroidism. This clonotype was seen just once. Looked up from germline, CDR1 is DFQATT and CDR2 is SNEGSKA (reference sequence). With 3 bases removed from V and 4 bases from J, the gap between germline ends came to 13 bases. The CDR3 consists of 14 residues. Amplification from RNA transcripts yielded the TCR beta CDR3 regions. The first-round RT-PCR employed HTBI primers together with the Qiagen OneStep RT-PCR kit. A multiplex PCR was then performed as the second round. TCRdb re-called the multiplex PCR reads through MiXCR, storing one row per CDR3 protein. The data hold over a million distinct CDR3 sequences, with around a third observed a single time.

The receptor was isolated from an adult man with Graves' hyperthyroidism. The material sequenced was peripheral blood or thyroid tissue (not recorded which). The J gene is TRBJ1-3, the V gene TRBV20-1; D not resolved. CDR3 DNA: TGCAGTGCTAGGAAGCCAGGTCCCGGAAACACCATATATTTT. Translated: CSARKPGPGNTIYF.